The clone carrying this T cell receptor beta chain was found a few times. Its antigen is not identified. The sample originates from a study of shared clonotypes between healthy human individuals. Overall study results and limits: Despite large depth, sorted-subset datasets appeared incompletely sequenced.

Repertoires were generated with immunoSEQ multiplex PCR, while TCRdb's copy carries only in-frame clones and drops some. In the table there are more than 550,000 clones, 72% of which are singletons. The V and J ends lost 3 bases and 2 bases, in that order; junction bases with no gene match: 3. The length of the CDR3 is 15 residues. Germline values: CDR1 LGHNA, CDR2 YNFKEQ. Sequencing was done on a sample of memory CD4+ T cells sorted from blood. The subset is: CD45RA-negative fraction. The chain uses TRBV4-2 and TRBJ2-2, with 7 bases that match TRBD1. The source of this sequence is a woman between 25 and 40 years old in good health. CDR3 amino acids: CASSHGQANTGELFF. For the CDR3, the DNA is TGTGCCAGCAGCCATGGACAGGCAAACACCGGGGAGCTGTTTTTT.